This entry features one T cell receptor (beta chain) sequence. The entry originates in a study of blood T cell repertoires in COVID-19. About the study: Spain, Italy and the United States supplied samples that represented acute and convalescent COVID-19.

Original data processing: The assay estimated nucleated cells by amplifying reference gene primers. Some clones are missing from TCRdb's copy, which holds only in-frame ones; the method was immunoSEQ multiplex PCR. V and J calls and clone size are as listed in that table; D and trimming were resolved from the DNA. Of some 320,000 clones in the sample, 87% are singletons; the top ten hold 7.8%. The V and J ends lost 3 bases and 6 bases respectively, with 9 bases between them. Germline CDR1 is MDHEN and CDR2 is SYDVKM. The CDR3 has 13 residues. The sequenced sample was peripheral blood. This TCR derives from a woman aged 45-59 years who had recovered from COVID-19. This chain links TRBV28 with TRBJ2-4; TRBD2 might be the D (6 bases). As DNA, the CDR3 is TGTGCCAGCAGTTTCCGGGGAGGAAACATTCAGTACTTC. Translating gives CASSFRGGNIQYF.